A single sample is the source of the 14 T cell receptor beta chains below, sequenced in a study of shared clonotypes between healthy human individuals. Profiling relied on immunoSEQ multiplex PCR, and the TCRdb table lists in-frame clones only, not all of them. The sample consists of some 2,500,000 clones, about nine tenths of them appearing once. Sequencing used naive CD4+ T cells from PBMCs. Subset here: CD45RA+ positively selected. Every receptor here comes from a man aged 18-30 years in good health. Some clones in this sample may be carry-over from other donors' samples.

Notes on this clone: At the DNA level, this CDR3 is encoded by other sequences in the same sample as well. The chain recombines TRBV28 with TRBJ2-5; D is ambiguous. This CDR3 comprises 11 residues. V gave up 6 bases and J gave up 7 bases, with 9 bases separating them. Germline loops: CDR1 MDHEN, CDR2 SYDVKM. The CDR3 nucleotides are TGTGCCAGCAGCCTGCCGGGGACCCAGTACTTC. It encodes CASSLPGTQYF.

The rearrangement joins TRBV6-1 to TRBJ1-4, with D perhaps TRBD1 (5 bases). CDR1 and CDR2 (germline): MNHNS, SASEGT. V lost 3 bases to trimming and J lost 13 bases, with 9 bases between them. This CDR3 spans 11 amino acids. The CDR3 region has the DNA TGTGCCAGCAGTGAGGGGGGTGGACTGTTTTTT. Its translation is CASSEGGGLFF.

V and J are TRBV29-1 and TRBJ1-1, with D perhaps TRBD1 (6 bases). The germline V gene encodes CDR1 SQVTM and CDR2 ANQGSEA. The CDR3 extends over 12 amino acids. The V end lost 5 bases, the J end lost 2 bases, and 9 bases lay between the germline ends. For the CDR3, the DNA is TGCAGCGTTTACAGGGTTAACACTGAAGCTTTCTTT. Translated, it gives CSVYRVNTEAFF. The full variable domain, rest sourced from reference TRBV29-1 and TRBJ1-1, is SAVISQKPSRDICQRGTSLTIQCQVDSQVTMMFWYRQQPGQSLTLIATANQGSEATYESGFVIDKFPISRPNLTFSTLTVSNMSPEDSSIYLCSVYRVNTEAFFGQGTRLTVV.

The V and J genes are TRBV5-1 and TRBJ2-1; 9 nucleotides match TRBD1. V lost 3 bases and J lost 7; bases outside the gene matches: 8. The germline V gene has CDR1 SGHRS and CDR2 YFSETQ. CDR3 length: 15 residues. The CDR3 loop is CASSSGTGRGNEQFF. As DNA, the CDR3 is TGCGCCAGCAGCTCTGGGACAGGGCGAGGTAATGAGCAGTTCTTC.

V and J are TRBV6-6 and TRBJ1-4; unclear D gene. Germline values: CDR1 MNHNY, CDR2 SVGAGI (reference sequence). Trimming removed 0 bases at V and 4 bases at J, with 6 bases between. The CDR3 length is 14 residues. The CDR3 here is CASSYSVGNEKLFF. The DNA for the CDR3 is TGTGCCAGCAGTTACTCCGTAGGTAATGAAAAACTGTTTTTT.

This chain joins TRBV5-6 and TRBJ2-2, with a tentative D call TRBD1 (5 bases). Looked up from germline, CDR1 is SGHDT and CDR2 is YYEEEE. The V end lost 2 bases, the J end lost 0 bases, and 20 bases lay between the germline ends. There are 19 residues in the CDR3. The DNA for the CDR3 is TGTGCCAGCAGCTTTTGGAGAACCCACGACAGATCGAACACCGGGGAGCTGTTTTTT. Translation gives CASSFWRTHDRSNTGELFF.

V gene TRBV5-4 combines with J gene TRBJ1-4; 9 bases are shared with TRBD1. V was pared by 4 bases and J by 9 bases, with 13 bases of the junction left unmatched. Germline CDR1 is SGHNT and CDR2 is YYREEE (reference sequence). This CDR3 region has 16 residues. The CDR3: CASSPTPRTGAQKLFF. The CDR3 nucleotides read TGTGCCAGCAGCCCAACTCCCCGGACAGGGGCCCAAAAACTGTTTTTT.

This clone came up once. V is TRBV7-3 and J is TRBJ2-1; 7 bases are shared with TRBD2. CDR3 size: 15 residues. V lost 4 bases to trimming and J lost 2 bases; unmatched junction nucleotides: 5. Looked up from germline, CDR1 is SGHTA and CDR2 is FQGTGA. CDR3 amino acids: CASSSLAVPYNEQFF. CDR3 nucleotides: TGTGCCAGCAGCTCTCTAGCGGTACCCTACAATGAGCAGTTCTTC.

The gene calls are TRBV6-5 and TRBJ2-3, with a possible D match to TRBD1 (5 bases). This CDR3 is built from 15 residues. V lost 1 base and J 1 base, leaving 9 bases between the germline ends. Germline CDR1 is MNHEY and CDR2 is SVGAGI. The CDR3 reads CASSYLTTGTDTQYF. CDR3 nucleotide sequence: TGTGCCAGCAGTTACTTGACGACAGGCACAGATACGCAGTATTTT.

The rearrangement uses TRBV6-1 and TRBJ1-3, with 8 bases lining up with TRBD1. V was clipped by 1 base and J by 9 bases; unmatched bases: 2. The CDR3 spans 13 residues. CDR1 and CDR2 from the germline V gene are MNHNS and SASEGT. CDR3 sequence (DNA): TGTGCCAGCAGTGAAGGACAGGGGACCACCATATATTTT. Encoded protein: CASSEGQGTTIYF.

The chain is built from TRBV5-1 and TRBJ2-5; TRBD1 matches 9 bases. This CDR3 region has 16 residues. J was trimmed by 4 bases and V by 7 bases; bases with no gene match: 14. Germline CDR1 SGHRS, CDR2 YFSETQ. The CDR3 bases are TGCGCCAGCGCATCCGGTGCGGGACAGGGAGGAGAGACCCAGTACTTC. Amino acid sequence: CASASGAGQGGETQYF.

The chain has TRBV30 and TRBJ1-1; D is perhaps TRBD1 (6 bases). Germline CDR1 GTSNPN, CDR2 SVGIG (reference sequence). This CDR3 region has 14 residues. V lost 3 bases and J 4 bases, leaving 15 bases between the germline ends. CDR3 sequence (DNA): TGTGCCTGGAGATCGACCAGGGGTGGCACTGAAGCTTTCTTT. Protein product: CAWRSTRGGTEAFF.

This clone was detected only once. The chain employs TRBV7-9 and TRBJ2-1; 9 bases are shared with TRBD1. CDR1 and CDR2 (germline): SEHNR, FQNEAQ (reference sequence). V shed 5 bases, J shed 1 base, and the junction held 15 bases outside the gene matches. CDR3 size: 19 residues. The CDR3: CASSDRTGVFSGSYNEQFF. CDR3 in DNA: TGTGCCAGCAGCGACAGGACAGGGGTTTTTTCGGGGTCCTACAATGAGCAGTTCTTC.

The chain joins TRBV7-9 to TRBJ2-3, with 11 bases lining up with TRBD2. The CDR3 length is 16 residues. In germline, CDR1 is SEHNR, CDR2 FQNEAQ (reference sequence). V shed 5 bases, J shed 4 bases, and the junction held 8 bases outside the gene matches. CDR3 amino acids: CASSPQLAGAADTQYF. The DNA of the CDR3 is TGTGCCAGCAGCCCCCAACTAGCGGGGGCGGCAGATACGCAGTATTTT.